This T cell receptor (beta chain) was documented in a study of blood T cells in healthy people across ages. Study-wide results and limits: With age, beta diversity per million T cells declined roughly linearly, significantly by approximately 40.

Together with a sample-barcoded 5' primer, a J-beta primer mix was included in a second PCR lasting about 6 to 11 cycles. Sequencing of every sample gave 2.5 million or more CDR3-containing paired-end reads. TCRdb re-analysed the 5' RACE reads in MiXCR, keeping a single row per CDR3 protein. Of some 1 million distinct CDR3 sequences in the sample, 40% to 45% were seen once. Of note for this clonotype: Its antigen is currently unknown. The junction departs from germline at one end; a sequencing error may be responsible.

Peripheral blood samples of 9.5 to 10 milliliters were drawn from each donor. Germline loops: CDR1 MDHEN, CDR2 SYDVKM. The CDR3 runs to 12 residues. This sequence joins TRBV28 and TRBJ1-2, with 8 bases fitting TRBD1. This sequence was found in a woman in her sixties in good health. Sequenced input: blood. The CDR3 bases are TGTGCCATATCCGGGACAGGCAAGGGCTCCACCTTC. The encoded protein is CAISGTGKGSTF.